This T cell receptor (beta chain) was retrieved from a study of molecular identifiers for immune sequencing clone quantification. This clonotype was observed a few times. Trimming shortened V by 1 base and J by 2 bases, and 6 bases separated the two germline ends. Germline V gene sequence: CDR1 MNHNS, CDR2 SASEGT. The CDR3 is 13 residues long. Bulk TCR library preparation followed previously described methods with listed TCR primers. Each CDR3 protein gets one entry after TCRdb re-called the PCR reads with MiXCR. The sample holds about 640,000 distinct CDR3 sequences, about 20% seen once. V is TRBV6-1 and J is TRBJ2-7; D gene unclear. This TCR was sampled from a human donor in good health. Some libraries in this study had Jurkat cell RNA spiked in. The sequenced sample was naive CD8+ T cells from blood, with Jurkat cell RNA spiked in. Subset meaning: FACS-sorted CD8+CD4-CCR7+CD45RA+ naive T cells. Here the CDR3 DNA reads TGTGCCAGCAGTGAAGGCAGTACCTACGAGCAGTACTTC. Its protein product is CASSEGSTYEQYF.